This is a list of T cell receptor beta chains from one sample in a study of T cell changes during pregnancy in multiple sclerosis. The data were produced by immunoSEQ multiplex PCR, yet TCRdb's version contains in-frame clones alone and is incomplete. Of 95,000 to 150,000 clones in the sample, 93% are singletons; the top ten hold 6.2%. The sequenced sample was peripheral blood, obtained before pregnancy. All receptors derive from a female donor with multiple sclerosis, enrolled in a pregnancy study. The CDR3 runs from the conserved cysteine through the conserved F or W. A D gene is named only where the DNA matches it firmly. Clone size appears in some rows only: once, few, many, or a class for an expanded clone.

abundance	v_gene	j_gene	d_gene	CDR3aa	CDR3nt
NA	TRBV6-1	TRBJ2-3	NA	CASSGRGTAERTDTQYF	TGTGCCAGCAGTGGCCGGGGGACAGCGGAGCGCACAGATACGCAGTATTTT
NA	TRBV9	TRBJ2-7	TRBD1	CASSGGTGTYEQYF	TGTGCCAGCAGCGGCGGGACAGGTACCTACGAGCAGTACTTC
NA	TRBV30	TRBJ1-2	NA	CAWRAPGGAGYTF	TGTGCCTGGAGGGCGCCCGGAGGAGCTGGCTACACCTTC
once	TRBV28	TRBJ2-3	NA	CASSFFRERADTQYF	TGTGCCAGCAGTTTTTTTCGTGAGAGAGCAGATACGCAGTATTTT
NA	TRBV5-1	TRBJ2-5	TRBD1	CASSRDRVGETQYF	TGCGCCAGCAGCAGGGACAGGGTCGGTGAGACCCAGTACTTC
NA	TRBV6-5	TRBJ1-2	NA	CASSYFAEGRGYTF	TGTGCCAGCAGTTACTTTGCAGAGGGAAGGGGCTACACCTTC
NA	TRBV19	TRBJ1-1	NA	CASSIFEGANTEAFF	TGTGCCAGTAGTATATTCGAAGGGGCAAACACTGAAGCTTTCTTT
NA	TRBV30	TRBJ2-1	NA	CAGSQGGGWNEQFF	TGTGCCGGGTCCCAGGGAGGGGGGTGGAATGAGCAGTTCTTC
NA	TRBV2	TRBJ2-2	NA	CASSHSTSRGINTGELFF	TGTGCCAGCAGCCACTCGACTAGTCGGGGGATAAACACCGGGGAGCTGTTTTTT
NA	TRBV29-1	TRBJ1-1	NA	CSVGRANTEAFF	TGCAGCGTTGGCAGGGCGAACACTGAAGCTTTCTTT
once	TRBV7-2	TRBJ2-1	TRBD1	CASRAGTGTYNEQFF	TGTGCCAGCAGGGCCGGGACAGGGACTTACAATGAGCAGTTCTTC
NA	TRBV2	TRBJ2-7	TRBD2	CASSAGLAGFEQYF	TGTGCCAGCAGTGCGGGACTAGCGGGGTTTGAGCAGTACTTC
once	TRBV11-2	TRBJ1-1	NA	CASSRDFQNTEAFF	TGTGCCAGCAGCCGGGACTTTCAGAACACTGAAGCTTTCTTT
NA	TRBV6-1	TRBJ2-7	TRBD2	CASSDTSVVYEQYF	TGTGCCAGCAGTGATACTAGCGTTGTATACGAGCAGTACTTC
NA	TRBV23-1	TRBJ1-2	TRBD1	CASSQSVFGQGASDYGYTF	TGCGCCAGCAGTCAATCTGTATTCGGGCAGGGGGCGTCGGACTATGGCTACACCTTC
NA	TRBV19	TRBJ1-6	TRBD1	CASSARDRGLHF	TGTGCCAGTAGTGCCCGGGACAGAGGCCTCCACTTT
NA	TRBV2	TRBJ1-4	TRBD1	CASRVDRADGKLFF	TGTGCCAGCAGGGTGGACAGGGCAGACGGAAAACTGTTTTTT
NA	TRBV28	TRBJ1-4	TRBD1	CASSRTGTGQEKLFF	TGTGCCAGCAGTCGAACCGGGACAGGCCAAGAAAAACTGTTTTTT
NA	TRBV6-5	TRBJ1-6	NA	CASRTPTGTSPLHF	TGTGCCAGCAGGACCCCCACAGGGACGTCACCCCTCCACTTT
NA	TRBV5-5	TRBJ1-5	NA	CASSTTGNGNQPQHF	TGTGCCAGCAGCACCACAGGGAACGGCAATCAGCCCCAGCATTTT
NA	TRBV5-4	TRBJ2-7	NA	CASSTTVVPYEQYF	TGTGCCAGCAGCACGACAGTCGTTCCCTACGAGCAGTACTTC